This T cell receptor (beta chain) was identified during a study of blood T cell repertoires in COVID-19. This CDR3 has 13 residues. Germline V gene sequence: CDR1 SGHVS, CDR2 FQNEAQ. The V end lost 1 base, the J end lost 8 bases, and 11 bases lay between the germline ends. The assay was immunoSEQ multiplex PCR, and TCRdb's table has in-frame clones only and misses some. The profile covers 35,000 to 40,000 clones, with 84% appearing a single time and approximately 1.6% taken by the ten largest. The sample was peripheral blood. The clonotype originates from a man aged 55 to 69 with COVID-19, enrolled during active disease. V usage is TRBV7-8 and J usage is TRBJ1-2; D may be TRBD1 (5 bases). The CDR3: CASSLGSGAGYTF. The CDR3 nucleotides are TGTGCCAGCAGCTTAGGGTCTGGGGCCGGCTACACCTTC. Together with reference TRBV7-8 and TRBJ1-2, the CDR3 gives the full variable domain: GAGVSQSPRYKVAKRGQDVALRCDPISGHVSLFWYQQALGQGPEFLTYFQNEAQLDKSGLPSDRFFAERPEGSVSTLKIQRTQQEDSAVYLCASSLGSGAGYTFGSGTRLTVV.